These 25 T cell receptor beta chains share one sample of origin, sequenced in a study of tumor and adjacent non-tumor tissue in lung cancer. TCRbeta libraries were built with three rounds of nested PCR, modified from ARM-PCR. MiXCR, applied by TCRdb to the multiplex PCR reads, yields one record per CDR3 protein. The sample lists around 210,000 distinct CDR3 sequences, roughly 70% occurring once. This sample's RNA came from whole unsorted tissue. The sample taken for sequencing was lung tumor tissue. The receptors come from a man between 60 and 75 years old with non-small cell lung cancer.

This sequence joins TRBV12-3 or TRBV12-4 and TRBJ2-1; tentatively, D is TRBD2 (5 bases). Trimming left V 3 bases short and J 6 bases short, with 15 bases between. The CDR3 extends over 15 amino acids. The CDR3 region has the DNA TGTGCCAGCAGTTTGTGGGAGCAGAGTTTCAATGAGCAGTTCTTC. Amino acids: CASSLWEQSFNEQFF.

Worth noting for this clonotype: An end of the junction differs from the germline gene, which may be a read error. The J gene is TRBJ2-3, the V gene TRBV20-1; D call uncertain. Germline V lookup: CDR1 DFQATT, CDR2 SNEGSKA (reference sequence). The CDR3 consists of 14 residues. The CDR3 DNA follows: TGCAGTGCTAGAGGTGCGATAGGCCCACATACGCAATATTTT. This gives the protein CSARGAIGPHTQYF.

As regards this clonotype: A much more abundant neighbour one base away suggests this may be a read error. DNA for the CDR3: TGCGGTGCCACTCAGGGCCTCAATCAGCCCCAGCATTTT. Its protein product is CGATQGLNQPQHF. V and J are TRBV20-1 and TRBJ1-5, with D perhaps TRBD1 (5 bases). From germline, CDR1 is DFQATT and CDR2 SNEGSKA (reference sequence). CDR3 length: 13 amino acids.

Comment on this clonotype: Likely a read error: the CDR3 ends without its conserved phenylalanine or tryptophan. The genes are TRBV7-8 and TRBJ2-7, with 8 bases identical to TRBD1. This CDR3 region has 17 residues. The germline V gene encodes CDR1 SGHVS and CDR2 FQNEAQ. Trimming cost V 4 bases and J 7 bases; bases outside gene matches: 18. CDR3 in amino acids: CASSWRGGSGQAGEQYN. The CDR3, as DNA: TGTGCCAGCAGCTGGCGTGGCGGTTCGGGACAGGCTGGTGAGCAGTACAAC.

Worth noting for this clonotype: One end of the junction is discordant with germline, which a read error may explain. This sequence joins TRBV7-9 and TRBJ2-5; 7 positions agree with TRBD2. The length of the CDR3 is 14 residues. The germline CDR1 and CDR2 sequences are SEHNR and FQNEAQ (reference sequence). The chain's CDR3 is CTSSRGRGGETQYF. In DNA form, the CDR3 reads TGTACCAGCAGCCGAGGGAGGGGCGGCGAGACCCAGTACTTC. The full variable domain, its missing parts supplied by reference TRBV7-9 and TRBJ2-5, is DTGVSQNPRHKITKRGQNVTFRCDPISEHNRLYWYRQTLGQGPEFLTYFQNEAQLEKSRLLSDRFSAERPKGSFSTLEIQRTEQGDSAMYLCTSSRGRGGETQYFGPGTRLLVL.

The V gene is TRBV5-1, the J gene TRBJ2-5, with D unresolved. CDR1 and CDR2 (germline): SGHRS, YFSETQ. CDR3 length: 13 residues. The V end was cut by 3 bases, the J end by 5 bases, with 11 bases between. The CDR3 sequence: CASSYAFCETQYF. In nucleotides, the CDR3 is TGCGCCAGCAGCTATGCTTTCTGCGAGACCCAGTACTTC.

For this clonotype: This clone may be a read error of a much larger clone one base away. The J gene is TRBJ1-1, the V gene TRBV29-1, with D perhaps matching TRBD1 (5 bases). CDR3 length equals 14 residues. The germline CDR1 and CDR2 sequences are SQVTM and ANQGSEA. V was trimmed by 1 base and J by 4 bases, leaving 13 bases between them. This CDR3 reads CSVEVIGVSTEAFF. The CDR3 DNA sequence: TGCAGCGTTGAAGTGATAGGGGTCAGCACTGAAGCTTTCTTT. The whole variable domain, remainder taken from reference TRBV29-1 and TRBJ1-1, is SAVISQKPSRDICQRGTSLTIQCQVDSQVTMMFWYRQQPGQSLTLIATANQGSEATYESGFVIDKFPISRPNLTFSTLTVSNMSPEDSSIYLCSVEVIGVSTEAFFGQGTRLTVV.

For this clonotype: A junction end diverges from the germline sequence, so it may reflect a read error. The CDR3 coding sequence is TGCGCCAGCAGCCAAGATGGATACAGCGGGGGCCAGCAGTTATTC. Translation: CASSQDGYSGGQQLF. The rearrangement joins TRBV4-3 to TRBJ2-1; 8 bases fit TRBD2. There are 15 residues in the CDR3. The V gene's germline CDR1 is LGHNA and CDR2 YSLEER.

On this clonotype: This may arise from a read error, as a much more abundant clone is one base away. The rearrangement uses TRBV5-1 and TRBJ2-3; D is undetermined. The CDR3 totals 12 residues. Germline CDR1 is SGHRS and CDR2 is YFSETQ. Trimming pared 2 bases from V and 6 bases from J, leaving 7 bases between. The CDR3 DNA is TGCGCCAGCAGCTTTGGGTCGGATACGCAGTATTTT. This sequence encodes CASSFGSDTQYF.

This clonotype was counted only a few times. V is TRBV12-3 or TRBV12-4 and J is TRBJ1-6, with D perhaps TRBD1 (5 bases). The CDR3 covers 13 residues. Trimming took 7 bases from V and 8 from J, leaving 12 bases between them. DNA of the CDR3: TGTGCCAGCACCCAGGACAAGGATTCACCCCTCCACTTT. Translating it yields CASTQDKDSPLHF.

The chain has TRBV20-1 and TRBJ1-2; tentative D call: TRBD1 (5 bases). Germline CDR1 and CDR2: DFQATT and SNEGSKA (reference sequence). Trimming left V 4 bases short and J 8 bases short, with 20 bases between. The CDR3 runs 14 residues. The CDR3 reads CSAIPLTGSGGYTF. Here the CDR3 DNA reads TGCAGTGCTATACCCCTCACAGGCTCGGGGGGCTACACCTTC.

This clonotype showed up just a few times. The rearrangement uses TRBV4-3 and TRBJ1-2; tentative D call: TRBD1 (5 bases). The CDR3 sequence is 13 residues long. Germline values: CDR1 LGHNA, CDR2 YSLEER. Trimming stripped 10 bases from V and 6 bases from J, with 18 bases between. CDR3 in amino acids: CANSSGTAHGYTF. The CDR3 nucleotides read TGCGCCAACAGTTCCGGGACGGCCCATGGCTACACCTTC.

A word on this clonotype: This likely comes from a read error, as the CDR3 has no conserved phenylalanine or tryptophan at its end. V usage is TRBV25-1 and J usage is TRBJ2-3; 7 bases fit TRBD2. This CDR3 region has 14 residues. Per the germline V gene, CDR1 is MGHDK and CDR2 is SYGVNS. Germline trimming cut 3 bases from V and 4 bases from J; bases unmatched to any gene: 4. The CDR3 DNA follows: TGTGCCAGCAGTGACGGACTAGGCGCAGATACGCAGTATCTT. Protein product: CASSDGLGADTQYL.

Details on this clonotype: A junction boundary mismatches the germline segment, possibly from a read error. V usage is TRBV6-4 and J usage is TRBJ2-5; a possible D gene is TRBD1 (5 bases). This CDR3 has 12 residues. CDR1 and CDR2 (germline): MRHNA, SNTAGT. The CDR3 coding sequence is TGTGCCACCAGTCGCGACAGAGAGACCCAGTACTTC. Amino acids: CATSRDRETQYF.

Regarding this clonotype: A read error may produce the germline difference seen at one junction end. The J gene is TRBJ2-2, the V gene TRBV6-6; possibly TRBD1 or TRBD2 for D (7 bases each). Germline V gene data show CDR1 as MNHNY and CDR2 as SVGAGI (reference sequence). The CDR3 consists of 16 residues. This CDR3 reads CASSPHQGGSTGGLFF. CDR3 coding DNA: TGTGCTAGCAGTCCGCACCAGGGGGGGAGCACCGGGGGGCTGTTTTTT.

This clonotype is medium-sized within its sample. The genes are TRBV12-3 or TRBV12-4 and TRBJ2-2; 9 nucleotides match TRBD1. This CDR3 has 14 amino acids. V lost 6 bases and J lost 5; bases outside the gene matches: 4. CDR3 protein: CASRQGARTGELFF. The CDR3 nucleotides are TGTGCCAGCAGACAGGGGGCAAGAACCGGGGAGCTGTTTTTT.

Turning to this clonotype: A read error may be the cause here, since a much bigger clone is one base away. V is TRBV12-5 and J is TRBJ2-3, with D hard to call. The length of the CDR3 is 12 residues. CDR1 and CDR2 from the germline V gene are LGHNT and FRNRAP. The chain's CDR3 is CASGSVGDTHYF. The CDR3 coding sequence is TGTGCTAGTGGTTCCGTAGGAGATACGCACTATTTT.

About this clonotype: Without the conserved terminal phenylalanine or tryptophan, this CDR3 likely stems from a read error. This chain links TRBV24-1 with TRBJ2-4; D remains ambiguous. Germline lookup yields CDR1 KGHDR and CDR2 SFDVKD. CDR3 length: 13 residues. CDR3 nucleotide sequence: TGCGCCACCAGTGAACCGAATGTGGACATTCAGTACTCC. Translation gives CATSEPNVDIQYS.

Concerning this clonotype: Lacking the conserved final phenylalanine or tryptophan, this CDR3 likely reflects a read error. The chain links TRBV20-1 to TRBJ2-5, with 14 bases lining up with TRBD2. This CDR3 contains 17 residues. The germline V gene encodes CDR1 DFQATT and CDR2 SNEGSKA (reference sequence). The CDR3 region is CSARDRETSGGALPQYI. The DNA of the CDR3 is TGCAGCGCTAGAGATCGGGAGACTAGCGGGGGGGCGCTTCCCCAGTACATC.

With respect to this clonotype: The junction departs from the called germline gene at one end, perhaps through a read error. The chain has TRBV11-2 and TRBJ2-1; 8 nucleotides align to TRBD2. The CDR3 extends over 17 amino acids. Per germline, CDR1 SGHAT and CDR2 FQNNGV. CDR3 loop: CAISPQQGLVEDNEQFF. The CDR3 nucleotides read TGTGCCATCAGCCCACAACAGGGACTAGTGGAAGACAATGAGCAGTTTTTC.

Regarding this clonotype: One end of the junction fails to match germline, which may point to a read error. The gene calls are TRBV20-1 and TRBJ2-3; D might be TRBD1 (5 bases). The CDR3 is 15 residues long. The germline gives CDR1 DFQATT, CDR2 SNEGSKA (reference sequence). The CDR3 reads CSARGSKGNTDTQYF. CDR3 nucleotide sequence: TGCAGTGCTAGAGGGTCCAAGGGGAACACAGATACACAGTATTTT.

To note about this clonotype: The CDR3 does not end in the conserved phenylalanine or tryptophan, so this is likely a read error. The chain employs TRBV10-2 and TRBJ2-1; TRBD2 matches at 7 bases. Per the germline V gene, CDR1 is WSHSY and CDR2 is SAAADI. V lost 1 base to trimming and J lost 8 bases; unmatched junction nucleotides: 8. CDR3 length: 15 residues. The CDR3 DNA reads as TGCGCCAGCAGTGAGTGGGGCGGGGGTGTCGATGAGCAGTTCTTA. Protein sequence: CASSEWGGGVDEQFL.

For this clonotype: Germline and junction disagree at one end, which may indicate a read error. CDR3 in amino acids: CAGSEAGNTEAFF. The CDR3 DNA follows: TGCGCCGGCAGTGAAGCCGGGAACACTGAAGCTTTCTTT. This rearrangement joins TRBV10-2 to TRBJ1-1; no clear D. This CDR3 is 13 amino acids long. Germline-derived CDR1 and CDR2 are WSHSY and SAAADI.

Comment on this clonotype: It may be a read error: a sequence one base away is much more abundant. The chain has TRBV6-6 and TRBJ2-7; perhaps D is TRBD1 or TRBD2 (5 bases each). Trimming removed 6 bases at V and 5 bases at J, with 17 bases between. From germline, CDR1 is MNHNY and CDR2 SVGAGI (reference sequence). The CDR3 spans 14 residues. CDR3 sequence (DNA): TGTGCCAGCAGAACCGGGACGCCTGGGAACGAGCAGTACTTC. Protein product: CASRTGTPGNEQYF.

Of note for this clonotype: Likely a read error: the CDR3 ends without its conserved phenylalanine or tryptophan. The chain employs TRBV14 and TRBJ1-2, with 9 bases that match TRBD1. The CDR3 length is 14 residues. Germline CDR1 and CDR2: SGHDN and FVKESK. The CDR3 coding sequence is TGTTCCAGCAGCCAGGGACAGGGTGCATATGGCTACACCTTA. Translated: CSSSQGQGAYGYTL.